This TCR beta chain was sequenced during a study of cytomegalovirus exposure and HLA in healthy donors (dated by TCRdb to between 2016 and 2019). Context from the whole study: In an earlier analysis of under 600 of the donors, approximately 260 Gb of sequence data and about 110 million unique TCR beta sequences from some 170 million T cells were reported. An early release that covered some 630 HLA-typed donors contained about 300 gigabases of sequencing data and about 93 million unique TCR sequences. Of the roughly 410 genotyped donors, 65% to 90% were placed in the genetic ancestry cluster associated with self-reported Caucasian donors. The aim of the study was to test whether cataloging public T cell receptors could identify signatures of past pathogen exposure. The study used immunosequencing to profile the T cell repertoires of about 670 subjects and linked those repertoires to cytomegalovirus serostatus. In addition to the first cohort of roughly 670 subjects, a separate validation cohort of 130 or so different subjects was used. To predict cytomegalovirus infection status, the study brought together high-throughput TCR immunosequencing, statistical association of individual TCRs with disease status, and machine learning. To study patterns of TCR occurrence, a later analysis re-analyzed previously published TCR beta repertoires from several hundred donors and added high-resolution HLA genotyping. In the later analysis, no new phenotypic data were used to find candidate immune exposures; instead, reliance was placed on TCR beta sequences and their occurrence across donors. To decide whether each TCR beta V gene segment behaved as functional or pseudogenic, an earlier analysis of approximately 620 of the donors relied on high-throughput TCR beta sequencing. Donor age, sex, ethnicity and CMV serostatus were compiled alongside the repertoire data. A later genetic analysis took genome-wide SNP genotypes for about 65% of the 666 donors and used that subset as a discovery cohort. All discovery cohort repertoires had been generated on a single sequencing platform. Both class I and class II loci were covered by HLA typing, at four-digit resolution. Typing coverage differed by locus: A, B, C, DRB1 and DQB1 were typed in roughly 620-640 donors, DQA1 in approximately 520, DPA1 in over 600, and DPB1 in just under 490. Because of strong linkage in the cohort, roughly five DR-DQ haplotypes were treated as single units for association and clustering. On average, 235,054 unique TCR beta nucleotide sequences were sequenced per donor among 350 to 400 genotyped donors of the cohort, with roughly 18% of those sequences being non-productive.

This clone was seen at least ten times. The antigen this receptor binds is unknown. Within one base of it there is no much larger clone, and no base qualities were kept. Study-wide conclusions, independent of this receptor: A later analysis reported that several top co-occurrence clusters appeared linked to parvovirus B19, influenza, CMV and Epstein-Barr virus. Because some donors lacked HLA typing at each locus, the association tests relied only on the typed subset. Presence/absence analyses assumed roughly uniform sequencing depth across donors, an assumption that may not hold. Because counts were too low, 15 to 20 rarely observed V segments, including chromosome 9 orphons, were excluded from the earlier analysis of 587 of the donors. For the cohort, immune exposure information was limited to CMV serostatus. In an earlier analysis of several hundred of the donors, most TCR beta V segments were observed in productive rearrangements about 90% or about 30% of the time, broadly matching IMGT annotations. The authors suggested that the approach could potentially be extended to other disease states and immunological phenotypes. According to a later analysis, most CMV-associated TCR beta chains appeared to be HLA-restricted, and the HLA associations seemed to be driven largely by CMV exposure. In this cohort, only TCR beta chains were sequenced, and detectable features were limited by the absence of alpha or paired-chain data. Specific HLA alleles were associated with roughly 17,000 TCR beta sequences at a false discovery rate of 0.05 in a later analysis. Assigning TCR associations to individual alleles was difficult when HLA alleles, especially DR and DQ, strongly co-occurred. In a later analysis, the rate of TCR association differed among HLA loci, with DRB1 alleles having the most associated TCRs and HLA-C alleles having the fewest. The study listed approximately 160 TCR beta chains as associated with cytomegalovirus. Most TCR sequences were observed very rarely across donors, whereas some public TCRs were present in many individuals. Correlated functional status among segregating V segments might be attributable to linkage disequilibrium, but an unknown experimental factor could not be ruled out. An association between a missense DCLRE1C variant and V-gene and J-gene trimming of TCR beta chains was found in a later genetic analysis and replicated in an independent cohort. In both the original and validation cohorts, the classifier was reported to diagnose cytomegalovirus status with high specificity and sensitivity. A cluster of highly shared sequence variants was judged likely to represent a technical artifact of the sequencing pipeline. According to a later genetic analysis, donors in an Asian-associated ancestry cluster had fewer N-insertions in productive TCRs than the approximately 610-donor mean. In vitro tests confirmed that a few of the cytomegalovirus-associated TCR beta chains recognize cytomegalovirus antigens. A further reported finding was that TCR beta sequences accurately predicted the HLA-A and HLA-B alleles for most subjects in the first cohort. In a later analysis, HLA-associated TCR beta chains showed more clonal expansion and lower generation probabilities than non-associated chains that were equally common.

In total, 500 to 700 healthy bone marrow donors made up the cohort. At the time of sampling, every cohort member was nominally healthy, though immune exposures that went unrecorded were likely present. The donor tested CMV seropositive, placing the donor among the 290 or so seropositive members of the cohort. A peripheral blood sample was provided by each donor, and peripheral blood mononuclear cells were used for TCR beta sequencing. Genomic DNA was extracted from the blood cell samples with the Qiagen DNeasy Blood Extraction Kit. The protocol used for the library was the immunoSEQ multiplex PCR assay. For the multiplex PCR, a mixture combining 60 forward primers for TCR Vbeta segments and 13 reverse primers for TCR Jbeta segments was used. The CDR3 region of rearranged TCR beta genes was amplified from genomic DNA by a multiplex PCR assay. On the Illumina HiSeq System, the amplified TCR beta libraries were sequenced as 87-base-pair reads. The paper's processing steps were these. A later analysis tallied approximately 87 million unique TCR beta chains across the approximately 670 repertoires, and approximately 11 million of those chains were shared by two or more donors. To remove PCR and sequencing errors, raw reads were error-corrected and collapsed into unique sequences using a nearest-neighbor algorithm that merged closely related sequences. Alignment of CDR3 sequences to IMGT reference sequences was used to assign V, D and J gene segments. For a sequence to be retained, a match of at least six nucleotides was required to both a V gene segment and a J gene segment. Rearrangements were classified as productive when the CDR3 lacked stop codons and remained in frame with V and J, and all other rearrangements were classified as non-productive. CDR3 was defined according to IMGT convention as the region running from the second conserved V-encoded cysteine to the conserved J-encoded phenylalanine. The earlier analysis of fewer than 750 of the donors excluded sequences that lacked an unambiguous match to a single V gene segment. In an earlier analysis of 587 of the donors, V segments were called functional above 56.7% productive rearrangements and were called segregating when the between-donor standard deviation exceeded 5%. A statistical classification framework was built to diagnose cytomegalovirus status from the catalog of TCR beta chain sequences. A later analysis assigned V and J genes by comparing TCR nucleotide sequences with IMGT/GENE-DB human TR gene sequences. The TCRdist pipeline was used in a later analysis to assign CDR3 sequences and most-parsimonious VDJ recombination scenarios. A later analysis defined each TCR beta chain by its CDR3 amino acid sequence plus V-gene family, and excluded reads lacking a unique V-gene family. A later analysis removed several hundred highly shared, low-generation-probability nucleotide sequences to deal with suspected cross-contamination and a sequencing artifact. For each public chain, a later analysis derived a clonal expansion index from normalized ranks of inferred template counts within each repertoire. In a later analysis, generation probabilities were computed with a VDJ recombination model fitted to out-of-frame rearrangements, and the resulting probabilities were checked against IGoR. In a later analysis, hypergeometric tests were used to score TCR-TCR, TCR-HLA and TCR-CMV co-occurrence, with a repertoire-size bias correction applied to TCR pairs. To estimate false discovery rates, a later analysis permuted the HLA or CMV assignments 20 times. In a later analysis, co-occurring TCRs were grouped using DBSCAN, and TCRdist sequence similarity was added for clustering within HLA-allele-positive subsets. Co-occurrence clustering excluded repertoires with fewer than 30,000 or more than 120,000 public chains, plus five with anomalous nucleotide sharing. TCRdb stores this immuneACCESS table with in-frame sequences only. Part of the clones is absent; in the studies checked, under half of the shortfall reflects unresolved V genes, and no reason is known for the rest. For V, J and clone size, that table is used; D and trimming come from the DNA. The sample data list approximately 27,000 clones, and 62% of these were observed just once. 35% to 50% of the sample belongs to the ten largest clones.

Sequenced material: PBMCs. The origin of this receptor is a male donor in good health and CMV-seropositive.

The DNA sequence is given as TGTGCCATCAGCCGACAGGGGTTGAACACTGAAGCTTTCTTT. Its protein is CAISRQGLNTEAFF. The chain is assembled from TRBV10-3 and TRBJ1-1, and TRBD1 aligns with 8 junction nucleotides. Ends trimmed: V by 6 bases, J by 0 bases; bases unmatched to a gene: 3. The CDR3 sequence holds 14 residues, the cysteine and phenylalanine included. Of all the DNA, just the CDR3 is kept, 42 bases in frame from base 1. The germline V gene provides CDR1 ENHRY and CDR2 SYGVKD.